One T cell receptor (beta chain) is described in this entry. Its target is unknown. The sample is drawn from a study of cytomegalovirus exposure and HLA in healthy donors. Study-wide results and limits: Three chains linked to CMV were shown in vitro to be specific for CMV antigens. The study listed 150 to 200 cytomegalovirus-associated TCR beta chains.

J lost 6 bases, V lost 6 bases, and 10 bases had no gene match. Germline lookup yields CDR1 MDHEN and CDR2 SYDVKM. The CDR3 sequence is 16 residues long. Produced via immunoSEQ multiplex PCR; TCRdb's table is partial and in-frame only. The sample carries around 130,000 clones, 85% to 90% recorded once. Sequenced input: PBMCs. The receptor was derived from a young man in good health and CMV-seronegative. This chain links TRBV28 with TRBJ2-7; TRBD2 agrees at 14 bases. The chain's CDR3 is CASRTPGLAGVTEQYF. CDR3 in DNA: TGTGCCAGCAGAACCCCGGGACTAGCGGGGGTGACCGAGCAGTACTTC.